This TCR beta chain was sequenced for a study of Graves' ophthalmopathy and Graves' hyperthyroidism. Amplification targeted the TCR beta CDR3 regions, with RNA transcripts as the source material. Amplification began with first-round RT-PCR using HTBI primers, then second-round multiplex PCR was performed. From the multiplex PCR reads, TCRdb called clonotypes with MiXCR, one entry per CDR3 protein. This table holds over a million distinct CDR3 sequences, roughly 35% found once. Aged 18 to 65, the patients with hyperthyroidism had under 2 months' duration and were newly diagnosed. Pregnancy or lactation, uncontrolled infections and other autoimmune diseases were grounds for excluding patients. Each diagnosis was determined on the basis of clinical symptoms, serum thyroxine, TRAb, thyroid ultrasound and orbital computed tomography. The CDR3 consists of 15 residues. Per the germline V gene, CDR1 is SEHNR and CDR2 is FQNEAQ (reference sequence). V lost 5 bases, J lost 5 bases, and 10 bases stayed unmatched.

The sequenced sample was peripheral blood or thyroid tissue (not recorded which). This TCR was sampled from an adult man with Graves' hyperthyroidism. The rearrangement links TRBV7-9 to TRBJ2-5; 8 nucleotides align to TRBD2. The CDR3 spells CASSDWRGAGETQYF. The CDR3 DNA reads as TGTGCCAGCAGCGACTGGCGGGGGGCCGGGGAGACCCAGTACTTC.